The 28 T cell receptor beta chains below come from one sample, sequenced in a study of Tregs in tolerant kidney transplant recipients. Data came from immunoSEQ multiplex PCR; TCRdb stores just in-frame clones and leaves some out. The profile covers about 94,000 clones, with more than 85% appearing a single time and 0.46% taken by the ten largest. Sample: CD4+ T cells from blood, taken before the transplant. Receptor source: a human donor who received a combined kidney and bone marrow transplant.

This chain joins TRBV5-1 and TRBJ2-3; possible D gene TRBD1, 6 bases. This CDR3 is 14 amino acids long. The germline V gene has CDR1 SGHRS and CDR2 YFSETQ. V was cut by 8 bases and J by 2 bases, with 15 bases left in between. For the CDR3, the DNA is TGCGCCAGTCGGAGTACAGGGAACACAGATACGCAGTATTTT. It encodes CASRSTGNTDTQYF.

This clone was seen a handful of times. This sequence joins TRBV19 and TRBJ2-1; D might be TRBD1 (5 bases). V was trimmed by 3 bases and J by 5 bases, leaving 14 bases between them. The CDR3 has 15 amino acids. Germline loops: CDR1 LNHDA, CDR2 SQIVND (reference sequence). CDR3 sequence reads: CASSIHRNLNNEQFF. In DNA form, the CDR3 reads TGTGCCAGTAGTATTCACAGGAACCTAAACAATGAGCAGTTCTTC.

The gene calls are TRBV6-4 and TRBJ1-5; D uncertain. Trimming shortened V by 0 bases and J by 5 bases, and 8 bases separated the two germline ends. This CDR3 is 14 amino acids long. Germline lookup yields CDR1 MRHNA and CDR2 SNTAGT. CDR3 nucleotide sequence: TGTGCCAGCAGTGACTCCCCCCATCATCAGCCCCAGCATTTT. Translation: CASSDSPHHQPQHF.

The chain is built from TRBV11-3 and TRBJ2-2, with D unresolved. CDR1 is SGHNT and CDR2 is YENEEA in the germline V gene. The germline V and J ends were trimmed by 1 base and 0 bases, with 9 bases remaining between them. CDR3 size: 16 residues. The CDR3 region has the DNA TGTGCCAGCAGCTTAGGAACTCCCACGAACACCGGGGAGCTGTTTTTT. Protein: CASSLGTPTNTGELFF.

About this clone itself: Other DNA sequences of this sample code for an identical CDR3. In nucleotides, the CDR3 is TGTGCCAGCTCACCGGAGGCGTGGGATTTTGGCTACACCTTC. Encoded protein: CASSPEAWDFGYTF. The chain combines TRBV18 with TRBJ1-2; D uncertain. The CDR3 is made up of 14 amino acids. V was cut by 3 bases and J by 7 bases, with 15 bases left in between. Per germline, CDR1 KGHSH and CDR2 LQKENI.

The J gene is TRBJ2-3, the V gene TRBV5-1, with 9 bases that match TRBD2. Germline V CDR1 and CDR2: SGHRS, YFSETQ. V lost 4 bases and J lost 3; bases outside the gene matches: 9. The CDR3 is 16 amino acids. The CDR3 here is CASSKLLAGITDTQYF. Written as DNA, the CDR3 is TGCGCCAGCAGCAAACTTCTAGCGGGGATTACAGATACGCAGTATTTT.

CDR3 nucleotides: TGTGCCAGCAGCCATGGGGGCACGCAGTATTTT. Amino acids: CASSHGGTQYF. The genes are TRBV6-4 and TRBJ2-3; a possible D gene is TRBD1 (6 bases). Trimming cost V 6 bases and J 9 bases, with 10 bases left between them. The CDR3 length is 11 residues. Germline CDR1 reads MRHNA; CDR2 reads SNTAGT.

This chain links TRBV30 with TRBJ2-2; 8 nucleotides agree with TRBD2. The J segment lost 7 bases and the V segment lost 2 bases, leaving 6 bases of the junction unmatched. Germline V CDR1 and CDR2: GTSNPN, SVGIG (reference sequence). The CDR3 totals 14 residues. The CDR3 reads CAWSTRLAGGELFF. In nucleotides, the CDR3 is TGTGCCTGGAGTACTAGGCTAGCGGGCGGGGAGCTGTTTTTT.

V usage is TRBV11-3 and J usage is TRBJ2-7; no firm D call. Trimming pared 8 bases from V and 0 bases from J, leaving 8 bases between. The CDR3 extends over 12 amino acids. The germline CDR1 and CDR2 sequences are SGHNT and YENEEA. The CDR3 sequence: CASSQFSYEQYF. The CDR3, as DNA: TGTGCCAGCTCCCAGTTCTCCTACGAGCAGTACTTC.

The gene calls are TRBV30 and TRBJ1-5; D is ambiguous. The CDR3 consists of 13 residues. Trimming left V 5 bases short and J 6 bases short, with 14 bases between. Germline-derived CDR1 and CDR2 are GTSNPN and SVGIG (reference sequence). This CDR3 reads CAWARGEGQPQHF. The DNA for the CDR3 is TGTGCCTGGGCCCGCGGGGAAGGTCAGCCCCAGCATTTT.

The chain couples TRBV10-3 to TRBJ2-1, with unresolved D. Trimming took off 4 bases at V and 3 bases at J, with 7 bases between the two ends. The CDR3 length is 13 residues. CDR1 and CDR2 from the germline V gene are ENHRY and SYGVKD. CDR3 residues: CAISGHLYNEQFF. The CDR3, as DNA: TGTGCCATCAGTGGGCACCTCTACAATGAGCAGTTCTTC.

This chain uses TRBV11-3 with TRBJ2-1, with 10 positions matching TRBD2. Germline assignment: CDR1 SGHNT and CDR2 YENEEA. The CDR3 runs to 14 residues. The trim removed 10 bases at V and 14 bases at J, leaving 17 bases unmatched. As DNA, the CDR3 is TGTGCCACCCGACAAAGGACTAGCGGTAATACGGAGTTCTTC. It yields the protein CATRQRTSGNTEFF.

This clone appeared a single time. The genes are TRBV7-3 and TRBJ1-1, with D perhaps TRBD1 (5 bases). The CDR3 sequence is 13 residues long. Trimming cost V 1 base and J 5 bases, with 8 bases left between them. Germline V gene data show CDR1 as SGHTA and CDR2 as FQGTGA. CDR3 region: CASSLSGGTEAFF. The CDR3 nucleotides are TGTGCCAGCAGCTTAAGCGGGGGAACTGAAGCTTTCTTT. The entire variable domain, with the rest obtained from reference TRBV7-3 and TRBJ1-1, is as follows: GAGVSQTPSNKVTEKGKYVELRCDPISGHTALYWYRQSLGQGPEFLIYFQGTGAADDSGLPNDRFFAVRPEGSVSTLKIQRTERGDSAVYLCASSLSGGTEAFFGQGTRLTVV.

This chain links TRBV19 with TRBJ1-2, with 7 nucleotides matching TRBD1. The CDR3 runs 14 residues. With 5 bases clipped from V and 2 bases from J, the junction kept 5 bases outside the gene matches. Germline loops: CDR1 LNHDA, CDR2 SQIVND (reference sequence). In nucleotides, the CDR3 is TGTGCCAGTAGTCGGGACAGCTGGAACTATGGCTACACCTTC. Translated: CASSRDSWNYGYTF.

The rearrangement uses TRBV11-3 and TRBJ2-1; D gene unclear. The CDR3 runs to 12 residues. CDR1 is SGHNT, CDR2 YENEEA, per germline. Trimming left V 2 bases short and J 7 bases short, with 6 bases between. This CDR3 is CASSLTSNEQFF. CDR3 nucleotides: TGTGCCAGCAGCTTAACGAGTAATGAGCAGTTCTTC.

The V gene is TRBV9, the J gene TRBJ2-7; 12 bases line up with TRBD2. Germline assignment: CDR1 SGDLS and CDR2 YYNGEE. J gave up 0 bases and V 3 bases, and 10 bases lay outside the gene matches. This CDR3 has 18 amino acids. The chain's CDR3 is CASSASGTSGSSSYEQYF. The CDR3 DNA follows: TGTGCCAGCAGCGCCTCCGGGACTAGCGGGTCCAGCTCCTACGAGCAGTACTTC. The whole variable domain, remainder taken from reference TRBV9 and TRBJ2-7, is DSGVTQTPKHLITATGQRVTLRCSPRSGDLSVYWYQQSLDQGLQFLIQYYNGEERAKGNILERFSAQQFPDLHSELNLSSLELGDSALYFCASSASGTSGSSSYEQYFGPGTRLTVT.

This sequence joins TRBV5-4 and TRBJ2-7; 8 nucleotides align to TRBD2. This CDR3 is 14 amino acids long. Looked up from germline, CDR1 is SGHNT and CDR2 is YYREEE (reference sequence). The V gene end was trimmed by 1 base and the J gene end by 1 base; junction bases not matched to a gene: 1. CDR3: CASSLTSGSYEQYF. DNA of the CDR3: TGTGCCAGCAGCTTGACTAGCGGATCCTACGAGCAGTACTTC. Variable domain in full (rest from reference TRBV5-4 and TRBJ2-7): ETGVTQSPTHLIKTRGQQVTLRCSSQSGHNTVSWYQQALGQGPQFIFQYYREEENGRGNFPPRFSGLQFPNYSSELNVNALELDDSALYLCASSLTSGSYEQYFGPGTRLTVT.

This CDR3 is CASSLSQGPYEQYF. The CDR3 bases are TGTGCCAGCAGTTTATCGCAGGGCCCCTACGAGCAGTACTTC. J is TRBJ2-7 and V is TRBV27; D is possibly TRBD1 (5 bases). The CDR3 has 14 residues. Per germline, CDR1 MNHEY and CDR2 SMNVEV (reference sequence). V lost 0 bases and J lost 2, with 8 bases in between.

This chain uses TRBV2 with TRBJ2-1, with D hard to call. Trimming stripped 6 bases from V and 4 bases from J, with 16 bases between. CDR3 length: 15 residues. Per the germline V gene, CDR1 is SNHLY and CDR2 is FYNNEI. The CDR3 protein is CASRDPSASYNEQFF. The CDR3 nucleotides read TGTGCCAGCAGGGATCCCAGCGCGTCTTACAATGAGCAGTTCTTC.

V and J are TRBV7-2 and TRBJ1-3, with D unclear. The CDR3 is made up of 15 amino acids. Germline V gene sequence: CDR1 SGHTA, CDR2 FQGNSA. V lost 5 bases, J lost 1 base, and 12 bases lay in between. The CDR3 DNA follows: TGTGCCAGCAGCCAGTCAGCAGGATCTGGAAACACCATATATTTT. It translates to CASSQSAGSGNTIYF.

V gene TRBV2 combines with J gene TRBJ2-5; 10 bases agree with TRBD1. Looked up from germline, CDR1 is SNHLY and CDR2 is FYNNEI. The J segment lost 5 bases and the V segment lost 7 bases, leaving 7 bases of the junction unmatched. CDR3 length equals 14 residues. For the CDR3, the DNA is TGTGCCAGCACAAGACAGGGGGCCGAGGAGACCCAGTACTTC. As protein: CASTRQGAEETQYF.

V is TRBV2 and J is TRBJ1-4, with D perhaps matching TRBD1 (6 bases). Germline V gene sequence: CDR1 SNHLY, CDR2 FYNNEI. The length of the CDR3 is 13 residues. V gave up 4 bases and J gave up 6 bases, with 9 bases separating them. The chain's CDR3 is CASSGRGHEKLFF. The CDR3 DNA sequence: TGTGCCAGCAGTGGGCGGGGGCATGAAAAACTGTTTTTT.

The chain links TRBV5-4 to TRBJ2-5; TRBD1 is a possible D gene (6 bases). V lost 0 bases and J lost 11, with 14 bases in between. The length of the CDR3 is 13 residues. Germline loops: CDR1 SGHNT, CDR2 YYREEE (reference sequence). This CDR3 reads CASSLDSQDSQYF. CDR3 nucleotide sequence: TGTGCCAGCAGCTTGGATTCCCAGGACAGTCAGTACTTC.

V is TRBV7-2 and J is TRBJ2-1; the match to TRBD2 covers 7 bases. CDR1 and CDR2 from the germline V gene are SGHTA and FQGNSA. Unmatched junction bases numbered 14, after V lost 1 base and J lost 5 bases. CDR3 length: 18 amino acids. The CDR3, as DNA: TGTGCCAGCAGCTTAGACTGGGGACTCACCGGGGGGAACAATGAGCAGTTCTTC. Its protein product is CASSLDWGLTGGNNEQFF. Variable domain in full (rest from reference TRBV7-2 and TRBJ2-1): GAGVSQSPSNKVTEKGKDVELRCDPISGHTALYWYRQSLGQGLEFLIYFQGNSAPDKSGLPSDRFSAERTGGSVSTLTIQRTQQEDSAVYLCASSLDWGLTGGNNEQFFGPGTRLTVL.

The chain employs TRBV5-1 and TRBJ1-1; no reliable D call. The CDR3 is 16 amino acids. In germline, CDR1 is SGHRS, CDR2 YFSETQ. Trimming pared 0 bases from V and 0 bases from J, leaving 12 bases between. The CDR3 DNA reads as TGCGCCAGCAGCTTGGGGCAACACAGAATGAACACTGAAGCTTTCTTT. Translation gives CASSLGQHRMNTEAFF. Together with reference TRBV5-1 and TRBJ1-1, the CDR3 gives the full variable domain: KAGVTQTPRYLIKTRGQQVTLSCSPISGHRSVSWYQQTPGQGLQFLFEYFSETQRNKGNFPGRFSGRQFSNSRSEMNVSTLELGDSALYLCASSLGQHRMNTEAFFGQGTRLTVV.

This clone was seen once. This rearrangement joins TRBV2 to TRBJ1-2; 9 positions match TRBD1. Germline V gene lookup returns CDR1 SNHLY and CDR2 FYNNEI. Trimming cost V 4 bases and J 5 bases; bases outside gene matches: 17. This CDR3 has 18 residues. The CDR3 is CASSGSGTGQRVMYGYTF. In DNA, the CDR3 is TGTGCCAGCAGTGGGTCCGGGACAGGGCAAAGGGTTATGTATGGCTACACCTTC.

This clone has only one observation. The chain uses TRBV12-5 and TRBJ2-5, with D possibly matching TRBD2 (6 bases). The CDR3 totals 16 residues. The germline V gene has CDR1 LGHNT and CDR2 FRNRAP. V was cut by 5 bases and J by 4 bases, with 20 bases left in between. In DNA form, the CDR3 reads TGTGCTAGTGGTCTCACCCACTCGGGAGATCGAGAGACCCAGTACTTC. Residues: CASGLTHSGDRETQYF.

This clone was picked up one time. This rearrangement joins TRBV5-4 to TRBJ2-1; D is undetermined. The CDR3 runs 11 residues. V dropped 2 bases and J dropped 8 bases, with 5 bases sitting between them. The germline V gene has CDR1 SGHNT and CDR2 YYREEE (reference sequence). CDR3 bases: TGTGCCAGCAGCTTCCTTTATGAGCAGTTCTTC. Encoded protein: CASSFLYEQFF.